The table lists the clone carrying this T cell receptor beta chain with a few counts. Its antigen is not identified. The CDR3 contains 16 residues. CDR1 MDHEN and CDR2 SYDVKM come from the germline V gene. The J segment lost 2 bases and the V segment lost 4 bases, leaving 8 bases of the junction unmatched. The data belong to a study of early T cells in non-severe SARS-CoV-2 infection. Overall study results and limits: VDJdb matches were skewed toward anti-spike CD8 T cell responses.

Unique molecular identifiers tagged individual cDNA molecules. TCRdb analysed the 5' RACE reads with MiXCR anew, one entry per CDR3 protein. The sample consists of tens of thousands of distinct CDR3 sequences, about 15% of them appearing once. The chain combines TRBV28 with TRBJ2-7, with 10 bases that match TRBD2. The sequenced material came from whole blood. The TCR originated in an adult who was a healthcare worker with PCR-confirmed SARS-CoV-2 infection or an uninfected control (not recorded which). The CDR3 spells CASSSGTSASPYEQYV. CDR3 in DNA: TGTGCCAGCAGTTCGGGGACTAGCGCTTCTCCCTACGAGCAGTACGTC.